The next 2 T cell receptor beta chains were all read from a single sample in a study of blood T cells in healthy people across ages. Through a sample-barcoded 5' primer and a J-beta primer mix, a second PCR was run for roughly 6 to 12 cycles. TCRdb itself ran the 5' RACE reads through MiXCR, one entry per CDR3 protein. The data contain about 1,500,000 distinct CDR3 sequences, approximately 28% of them seen just once; the ten biggest clones take up roughly 8%. Sequenced sample: blood. The receptor source for this set is a woman aged 25-40 years in good health.

The sample holds a few counts of this clonotype. The chain combines TRBV4-3 with TRBJ2-1; 8 positions match TRBD2. Germline CDR1 reads LGHNA; CDR2 reads YSLEER. This CDR3 has 18 residues. V trimming: 1 base; J trimming: 0 bases; junction bases outside the gene matches: 8. CDR3 loop: CASSQGRLAISSYNEQFF. The CDR3, as DNA: TGCGCCAGCAGCCAAGGCAGACTAGCGATTAGCTCCTACAATGAGCAGTTCTTC.

This clonotype was observed at least ten times. The chain recombines TRBV7-9 with TRBJ2-7; D perhaps matches TRBD2 (6 bases). Trimming cost V 4 bases and J 5 bases, with 15 bases left between them. Per the germline V gene, CDR1 is SEHNR and CDR2 is FQNEAQ (reference sequence). This CDR3 has 14 residues. The CDR3 DNA is TGTGCCAGCAGCTCCATGGGGGGTTCCCACGAGCAGTACTTC. Its protein is CASSSMGGSHEQYF. Full variable domain (rest looked up from reference TRBV7-9 and TRBJ2-7): DTGVSQNPRHKITKRGQNVTFRCDPISEHNRLYWYRQTLGQGPEFLTYFQNEAQLEKSRLLSDRFSAERPKGSFSTLEIQRTEQGDSAMYLCASSSMGGSHEQYFGPGTRLTVT.